A selection of T cell receptor beta chains follows, all from one sample in a study of blood T cells in healthy people across ages. TCRdb ran MiXCR on the 5' RACE reads and lists one entry per CDR3 protein. This table holds 550,000 to 800,000 distinct CDR3 sequences, about 30% found once. Sample: blood. The receptors shown here come from an elderly woman in good health. Each CDR3 is given with its conserved first and last residue. The D gene is left open where the match is weak. Not every row has a clone size; where given, it reads once, few, many or a size class.

j_call clone_size v_call d_call cdr3_aa cdr3_nt
TRBJ1-5 NA TRBV30 NA CAWGRGGGGSNQPQHF TGTGCCTGGGGCCGAGGGGGGGGTGGGAGCAATCAGCCCCAGCATTTT
TRBJ2-2 many TRBV5-1 NA CASSPIGGSTGELFF TGCGCCAGCAGCCCAATTGGAGGGTCGACCGGGGAGCTGTTTTTT
TRBJ2-7 NA TRBV28 NA CASSFIRGGSYEQYF TGTGCCAGCAGTTTCATCCGGGGTGGCTCCTACGAGCAGTACTTC
TRBJ2-3 NA TRBV7-2 NA CASSFRDSITDTQYF TGTGCCAGCAGCTTCCGGGACTCCATCACAGATACGCAGTATTTT
TRBJ1-5 once TRBV6-4 NA CASSAGPGSQPQHF TGTGCCAGCAGTGCTGGACCGGGCAGTCAGCCCCAGCATTTT
TRBJ2-5 NA TRBV9 TRBD2 CASSPHRFSGGAGETQYF TGTGCCAGCAGCCCACATAGGTTTAGCGGGGGGGCAGGGGAGACCCAGTACTTC
TRBJ1-3 NA TRBV10-2 TRBD1 CASSQSESGQASGNTIYF TGCGCCAGCAGCCAAAGTGAGTCAGGACAGGCCTCTGGAAACACCATATATTTT
TRBJ2-7 many TRBV7-9 TRBD2 CASSPGTSGGYSYEQYF TGTGCCAGCAGCCCGGGGACTAGCGGGGGGTACTCCTACGAGCAGTACTTC
TRBJ2-3 many TRBV7-2 TRBD1 CASSLDLWDRGTDTQYF TGTGCCAGCAGCTTAGATTTGTGGGACAGGGGCACAGATACGCAGTATTTT
TRBJ1-5 many TRBV19 NA CASSIDTGGQNNQPQHF TGTGCCAGTAGTATAGATACAGGAGGACAGAACAATCAGCCCCAGCATTTT
TRBJ2-3 many TRBV12-5 NA CASGPSGTDTQYF TGTGCCAGCGGCCCCTCGGGGACAGATACGCAGTATTTT
TRBJ1-4 few TRBV28 NA CASSLRGGYANEKLFF TGTGCCAGCAGTCTACGGGGTGGTTACGCTAATGAAAAACTGTTTTTT
TRBJ2-3 many TRBV6-1 TRBD2 CAIGGLAGAPTDTQYF TGTGCCATAGGTGGCCTAGCGGGGGCCCCCACAGATACGCAGTATTTT
TRBJ2-5 many TRBV5-1 TRBD2 CASSLSPSGSKETQYF TGCGCCAGCAGCTTGAGCCCTAGCGGGAGCAAAGAGACCCAGTACTTC
TRBJ1-1 NA TRBV30 NA CAWKGGGETEAFF TGTGCCTGGAAGGGCGGAGGGGAAACTGAAGCTTTCTTT
TRBJ2-7 many TRBV6-2/TRBV6-3 TRBD2 CASSYQGGRYEQYF TGTGCCAGCAGTTATCAGGGAGGGCGGTACGAGCAGTACTTC
TRBJ2-7 NA TRBV28 NA CASTLGQGRDEQYF TGTGCCAGCACCTTGGGGCAGGGGAGGGACGAGCAGTACTTC
TRBJ2-1 NA TRBV20-1 NA CSARAGRDSYNEQFF TGCAGTGCTAGAGCTGGCAGAGACTCCTACAATGAGCAGTTCTTC
TRBJ2-7 many TRBV6-2/TRBV6-3 TRBD1 CASSDRGNKQYF TGTGCCAGCAGTGACAGGGGAAATAAGCAGTACTTC
TRBJ2-7 NA TRBV20-1 NA CSARPLDSYEQYF TGCAGTGCTCGCCCACTGGACTCCTACGAGCAGTACTTC
TRBJ2-1 few TRBV12-3/TRBV12-4 NA CASSTPYNEQFF TGTGCCAGCAGTACCCCCTACAATGAGCAGTTCTTC
TRBJ1-1 many TRBV20-1 TRBD1 CSAREDRETNTEAFF TGCAGTGCTAGGGAGGACAGGGAAACGAACACTGAAGCTTTCTTT
TRBJ1-1 NA TRBV7-9 NA CASSLTAGRLFTEAFF TGTGCCAGCAGCCTTACGGCAGGGAGGCTGTTCACTGAAGCTTTCTTT
TRBJ2-7 many TRBV3-1 TRBD2 CASSQVAGGPWEQYF TGTGCCAGCAGCCAGGTAGCGGGGGGTCCTTGGGAGCAGTACTTC
TRBJ1-2 many TRBV20-1 TRBD1 CSAREGQGYGYTF TGCAGTGCTAGGGAAGGACAGGGCTATGGCTACACCTTC
TRBJ2-6 NA TRBV18 NA CASSLSGTSFSGANVLTF TGTGCCAGCTCACTCTCCGGGACCTCCTTCTCTGGGGCCAACGTCCTGACTTTC
TRBJ2-5 NA TRBV5-6 TRBD2 CASSRTSGGPTQETQYF TGTGCCAGCAGCCGGACTAGCGGGGGACCTACTCAAGAGACCCAGTACTTC